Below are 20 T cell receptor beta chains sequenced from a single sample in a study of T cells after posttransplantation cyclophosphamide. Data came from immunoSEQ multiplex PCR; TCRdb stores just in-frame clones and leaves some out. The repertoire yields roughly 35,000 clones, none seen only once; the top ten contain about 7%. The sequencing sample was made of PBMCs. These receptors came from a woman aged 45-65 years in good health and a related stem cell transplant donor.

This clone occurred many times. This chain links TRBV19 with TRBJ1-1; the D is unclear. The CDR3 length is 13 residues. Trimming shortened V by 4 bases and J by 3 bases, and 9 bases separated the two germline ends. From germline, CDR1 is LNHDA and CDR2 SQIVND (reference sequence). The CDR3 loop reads CASSTTKDTEAFF. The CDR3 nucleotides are TGTGCCAGTAGTACCACAAAAGACACTGAAGCTTTCTTT.

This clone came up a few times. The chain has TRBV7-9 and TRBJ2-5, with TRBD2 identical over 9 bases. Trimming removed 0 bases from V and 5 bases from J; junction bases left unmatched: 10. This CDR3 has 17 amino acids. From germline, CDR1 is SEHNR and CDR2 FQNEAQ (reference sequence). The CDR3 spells CASSLARIAGEGETQYF. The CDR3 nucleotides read TGTGCCAGCAGCTTAGCGCGCATAGCGGGAGAGGGGGAGACCCAGTACTTC.

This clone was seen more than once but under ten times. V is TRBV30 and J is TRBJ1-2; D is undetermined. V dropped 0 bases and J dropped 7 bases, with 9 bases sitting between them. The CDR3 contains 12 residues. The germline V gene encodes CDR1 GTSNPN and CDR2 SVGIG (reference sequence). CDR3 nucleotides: TGTGCCTGGAGTGTACCTCCAGTTGGCTACACCTTC. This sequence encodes CAWSVPPVGYTF.

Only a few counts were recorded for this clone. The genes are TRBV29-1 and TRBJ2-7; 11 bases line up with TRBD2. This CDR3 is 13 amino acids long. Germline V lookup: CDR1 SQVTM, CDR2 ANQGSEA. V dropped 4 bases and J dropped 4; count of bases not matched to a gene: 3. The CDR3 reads CSVATSGTYEQYF. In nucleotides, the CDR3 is TGCAGCGTTGCGACTAGCGGGACTTACGAGCAGTACTTC.

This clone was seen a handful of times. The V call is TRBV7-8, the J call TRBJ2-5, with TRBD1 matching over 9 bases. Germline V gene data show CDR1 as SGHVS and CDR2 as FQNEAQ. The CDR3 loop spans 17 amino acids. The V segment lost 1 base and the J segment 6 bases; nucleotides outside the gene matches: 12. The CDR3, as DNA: TGTGCCAGCAGCTTAGAGGGACAGGGTGTTCGCCGAAAGACCCAGTACTTC. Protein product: CASSLEGQGVRRKTQYF.

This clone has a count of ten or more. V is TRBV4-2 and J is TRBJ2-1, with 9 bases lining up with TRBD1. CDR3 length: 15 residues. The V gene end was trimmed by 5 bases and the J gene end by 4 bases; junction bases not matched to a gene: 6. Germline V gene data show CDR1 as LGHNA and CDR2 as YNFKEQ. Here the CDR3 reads CASSSPGQGYNEQFF. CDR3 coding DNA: TGTGCCAGCAGCTCCCCGGGACAGGGTTACAATGAGCAGTTCTTC.

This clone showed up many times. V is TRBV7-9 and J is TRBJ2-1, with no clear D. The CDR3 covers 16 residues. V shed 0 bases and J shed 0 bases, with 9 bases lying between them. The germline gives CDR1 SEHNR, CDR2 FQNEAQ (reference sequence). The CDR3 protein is CASSLAVASSYNEQFF. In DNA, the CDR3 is TGTGCCAGCAGCTTAGCGGTAGCAAGCTCCTACAATGAGCAGTTCTTC.

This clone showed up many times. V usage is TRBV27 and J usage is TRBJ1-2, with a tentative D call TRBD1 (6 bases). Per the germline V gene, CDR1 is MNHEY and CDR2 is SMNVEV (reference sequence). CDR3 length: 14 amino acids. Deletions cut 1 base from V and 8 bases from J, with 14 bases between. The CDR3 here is CASSLYGGARGYTF. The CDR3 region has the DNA TGTGCCAGCAGTTTATATGGGGGCGCGAGAGGCTACACCTTC.

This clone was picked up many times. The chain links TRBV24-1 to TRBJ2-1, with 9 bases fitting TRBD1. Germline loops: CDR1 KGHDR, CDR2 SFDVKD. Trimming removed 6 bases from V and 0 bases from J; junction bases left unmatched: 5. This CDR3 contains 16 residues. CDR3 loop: CATSMGQGFSYNEQFF. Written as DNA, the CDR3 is TGTGCCACCAGTATGGGACAGGGCTTCTCCTACAATGAGCAGTTCTTC.

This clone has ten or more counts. CDR3: CASKPRGGFTDTQYF. CDR3 sequence (DNA): TGCGCCAGCAAGCCCCGTGGCGGGTTCACAGATACGCAGTATTTT. This chain connects TRBV5-1 to TRBJ2-3; D perhaps matches TRBD2 (5 bases). Germline CDR1 SGHRS, CDR2 YFSETQ. The length of the CDR3 is 15 residues. Trimming pared 6 bases from V and 2 bases from J, leaving 16 bases between.

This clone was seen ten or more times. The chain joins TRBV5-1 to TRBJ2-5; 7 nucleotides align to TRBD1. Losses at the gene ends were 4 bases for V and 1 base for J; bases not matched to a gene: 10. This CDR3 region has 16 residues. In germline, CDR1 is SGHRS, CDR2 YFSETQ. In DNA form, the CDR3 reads TGCGCCAGCAGCCGTACAGGGGCGGCCACCCAAGAGACCCAGTACTTC. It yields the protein CASSRTGAATQETQYF.

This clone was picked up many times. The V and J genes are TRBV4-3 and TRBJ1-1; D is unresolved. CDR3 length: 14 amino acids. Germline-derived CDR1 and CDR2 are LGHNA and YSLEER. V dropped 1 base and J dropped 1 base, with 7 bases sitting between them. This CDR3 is CASSQVDKNTEAFF. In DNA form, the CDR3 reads TGCGCCAGCAGCCAAGTTGACAAGAACACTGAAGCTTTCTTT.

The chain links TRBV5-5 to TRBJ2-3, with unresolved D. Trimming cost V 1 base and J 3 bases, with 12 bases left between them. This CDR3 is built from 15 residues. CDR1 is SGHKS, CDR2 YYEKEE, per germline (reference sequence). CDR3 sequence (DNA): TGTGCCAGCAGCTTGTTGATCCGGGTGACAGATACGCAGTATTTT. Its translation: CASSLLIRVTDTQYF.

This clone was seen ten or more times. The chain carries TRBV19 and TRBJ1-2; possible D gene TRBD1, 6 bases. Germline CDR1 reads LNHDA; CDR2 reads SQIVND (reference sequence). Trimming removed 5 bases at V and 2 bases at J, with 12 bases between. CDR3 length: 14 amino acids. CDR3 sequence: CASSRGANNYGYTF. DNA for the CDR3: TGTGCCAGTAGTCGGGGGGCGAACAACTATGGCTACACCTTC.

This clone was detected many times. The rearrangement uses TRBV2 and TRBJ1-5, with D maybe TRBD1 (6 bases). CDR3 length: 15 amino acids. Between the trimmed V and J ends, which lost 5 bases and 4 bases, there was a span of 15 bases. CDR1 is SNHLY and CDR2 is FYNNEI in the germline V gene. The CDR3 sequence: CASSRTGFGNQPQHF. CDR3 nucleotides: TGTGCCAGCAGTCGAACAGGGTTTGGGAATCAGCCCCAGCATTTT.

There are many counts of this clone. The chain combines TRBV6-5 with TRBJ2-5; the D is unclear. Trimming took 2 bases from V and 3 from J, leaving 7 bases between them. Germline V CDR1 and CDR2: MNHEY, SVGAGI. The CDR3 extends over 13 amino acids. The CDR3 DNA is TGTGCCAGCAGTTACACAGCTGAAGAGACCCAGTACTTC. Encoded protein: CASSYTAEETQYF.

This CDR3 reads CSVEDLREGMETQYF. DNA of the CDR3: TGCAGCGTTGAAGATCTTCGGGAGGGGATGGAGACCCAGTACTTC. The chain combines TRBV29-1 with TRBJ2-5; 8 bases fit TRBD2. V gave up 0 bases and J gave up 5 bases; unmatched junction bases: 8. Germline-derived CDR1 and CDR2 are SQVTM and ANQGSEA. This CDR3 contains 15 residues.

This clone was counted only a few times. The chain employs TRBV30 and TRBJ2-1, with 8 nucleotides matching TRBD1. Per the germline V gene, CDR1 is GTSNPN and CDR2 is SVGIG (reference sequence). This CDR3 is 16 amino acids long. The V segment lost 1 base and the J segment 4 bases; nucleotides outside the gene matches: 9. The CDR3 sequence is CAWSDKGQALYNEQFF. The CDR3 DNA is TGTGCCTGGAGTGATAAGGGACAGGCCTTGTACAATGAGCAGTTCTTC.

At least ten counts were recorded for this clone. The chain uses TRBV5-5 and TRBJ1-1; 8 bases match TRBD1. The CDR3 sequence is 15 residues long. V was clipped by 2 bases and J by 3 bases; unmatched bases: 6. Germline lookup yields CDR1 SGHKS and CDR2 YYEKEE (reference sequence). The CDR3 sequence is CASSLLQGGYTEAFF. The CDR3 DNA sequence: TGTGCCAGCAGCTTATTACAGGGGGGGTACACTGAAGCTTTCTTT.

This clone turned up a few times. For the CDR3, the DNA is TGTGCCAGCAGCGCATACAGGGACGATACCTATGGCTACACCTTC. This sequence encodes CASSAYRDDTYGYTF. The V and J genes are TRBV9 and TRBJ1-2, with D perhaps matching TRBD1 (6 bases). Trimming cost V 3 bases and J 4 bases, with 16 bases left between them. CDR1 SGDLS and CDR2 YYNGEE come from the germline V gene. The CDR3 has 15 residues.